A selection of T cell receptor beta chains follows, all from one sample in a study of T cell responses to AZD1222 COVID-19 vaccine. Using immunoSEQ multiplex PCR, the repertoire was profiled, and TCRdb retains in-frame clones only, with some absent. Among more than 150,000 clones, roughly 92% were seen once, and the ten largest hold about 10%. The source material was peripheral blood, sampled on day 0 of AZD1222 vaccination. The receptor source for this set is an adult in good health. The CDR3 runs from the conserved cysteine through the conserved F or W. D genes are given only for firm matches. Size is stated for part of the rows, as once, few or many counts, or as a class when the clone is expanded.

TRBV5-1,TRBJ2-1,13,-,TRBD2,CASSLTGGNEQFF,TGCGCCAGCAGCTTGACGGGGGGGAATGAGCAGTTCTTC
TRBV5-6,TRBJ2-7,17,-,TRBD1,CASSLEQGVSSDYEQYF,TGTGCCAGCAGCCTCGAACAGGGGGTCTCGAGCGACTACGAGCAGTACTTC
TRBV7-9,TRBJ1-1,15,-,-,CASSLGGVPNTEAFF,TGTGCCAGCAGCTTAGGTGGGGTACCGAACACTGAAGCTTTCTTT
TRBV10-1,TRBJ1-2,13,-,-,CASSESLYYGYTF,TGCGCCAGCAGTGAGTCGCTTTACTATGGCTACACCTTC
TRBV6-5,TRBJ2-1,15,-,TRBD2,CASGRTSGRRNEQFF,TGTGCCAGCGGTCGGACTAGCGGGAGGAGGAATGAGCAGTTCTTC
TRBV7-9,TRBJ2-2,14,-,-,CASSQISNTGELFF,TGTGCCAGCAGCCAAATATCGAACACCGGGGAGCTGTTTTTT
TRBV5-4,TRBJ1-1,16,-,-,CASSFTPTALNTEAFF,TGTGCCAGCAGCTTTACCCCGACAGCACTGAACACTGAAGCTTTCTTT
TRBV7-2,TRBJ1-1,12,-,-,CASGAFNTEAFF,TGTGCCAGCGGGGCGTTTAACACTGAAGCTTTCTTT
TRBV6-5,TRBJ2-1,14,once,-,CASRAGAGVSEQFF,TGTGCCAGCAGGGCCGGGGCCGGAGTGAGCGAGCAGTTCTTC
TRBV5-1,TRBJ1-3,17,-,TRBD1,CASSSLRQGASGNTIYF,TGCGCCAGCAGCTCCTTACGACAGGGGGCTTCGGGAAACACCATATATTTT
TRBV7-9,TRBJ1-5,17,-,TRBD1,CASSSTQGTRGNQPQHF,TGTGCCAGCAGCTCCACACAGGGGACGAGGGGCAATCAGCCCCAGCATTTT
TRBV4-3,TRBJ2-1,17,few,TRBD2,CASSQSGGAFSYNEQFF,TGCGCCAGCAGCCAATCGGGGGGAGCTTTCTCCTACAATGAGCAGTTCTTC
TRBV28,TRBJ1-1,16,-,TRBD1,CASSPGETGVNTEAFF,TGTGCCAGCAGTCCGGGTGAAACAGGGGTGAACACTGAAGCTTTCTTT
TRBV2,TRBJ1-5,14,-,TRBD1,CASTTGTGVQPQHF,TGTGCCAGCACCACCGGGACAGGGGTTCAGCCCCAGCATTTT
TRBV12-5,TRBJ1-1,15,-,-,CASGLVLRGITEAFF,TGTGCTAGTGGTTTGGTACTACGAGGGATCACTGAAGCTTTCTTT
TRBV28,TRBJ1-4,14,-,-,CASSTGPSLGKLFF,TGTGCCAGCAGCACGGGACCGTCCTTGGGAAAACTGTTTTTT
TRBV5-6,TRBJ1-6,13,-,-,CASYNREKSPLHF,TGTGCCAGCTACAACAGGGAGAAATCACCCCTCCACTTT
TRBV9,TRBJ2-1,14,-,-,CASSVSPGTYEQFF,TGTGCCAGCAGCGTAAGTCCCGGGACCTATGAGCAGTTCTTC
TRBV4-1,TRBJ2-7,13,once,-,CASSQNSGYEQYF,TGCGCCAGCAGCCAAAATTCAGGCTACGAGCAGTACTTC
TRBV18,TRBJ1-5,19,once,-,CASSPAFRAGKNSNQPQHF,TGTGCCAGCTCACCGGCATTCCGCGCAGGGAAAAATAGCAATCAGCCCCAGCATTTT
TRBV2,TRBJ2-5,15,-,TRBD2,CASSPAGGPGETQYF,TGTGCCAGCAGCCCCGCGGGAGGGCCAGGAGAGACCCAGTACTTC
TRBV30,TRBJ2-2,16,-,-,CAWSVRGGGGTGELFF,TGTGCCTGGAGTGTACGTGGGGGAGGAGGCACCGGGGAGCTGTTTTTT
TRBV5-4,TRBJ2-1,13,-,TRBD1,CASSLGTGSEQFF,TGTGCCAGCAGCTTGGGGACAGGGTCTGAGCAGTTCTTC
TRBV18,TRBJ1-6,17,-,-,CASSPAGRTSYNSPLHF,TGTGCCAGCTCACCAGCGGGGCGGACCTCCTATAATTCACCCCTCCACTTT
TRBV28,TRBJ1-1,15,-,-,CASSFSLTRGTEAFF,TGTGCCAGCAGTTTCTCTCTTACGAGGGGGACTGAAGCTTTCTTT
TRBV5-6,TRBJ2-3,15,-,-,CASSLEGYRTDTQYF,TGTGCCAGCAGCTTGGAGGGCTATAGAACAGATACGCAGTATTTT
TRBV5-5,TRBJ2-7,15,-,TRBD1,CASSHSHRGLYEQYF,TGTGCCAGCAGCCATTCTCACAGGGGTCTCTACGAGCAGTACTTC
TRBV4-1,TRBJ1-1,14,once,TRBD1,CASSPTGANTEAFF,TGCGCCAGCAGCCCGACAGGGGCGAACACTGAAGCTTTCTTT
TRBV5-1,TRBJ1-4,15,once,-,CASSLVDNVREKLFF,TGCGCCAGCAGCTTGGTGGACAACGTCCGCGAAAAACTGTTTTTT
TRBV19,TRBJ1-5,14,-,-,CASSPDRWYQPQHF,TGTGCCAGTAGTCCCGACAGATGGTATCAGCCCCAGCATTTT
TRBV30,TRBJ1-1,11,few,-,CAWVTNTEAFF,TGTGCCTGGGTGACGAACACTGAAGCTTTCTTT
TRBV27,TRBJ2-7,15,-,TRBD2,CASRVGLAGAYEQYF,TGTGCCAGCAGGGTGGGACTAGCGGGAGCCTACGAGCAGTACTTC
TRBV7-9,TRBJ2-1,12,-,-,CASSLARNEQFF,TGTGCCAGCAGCTTAGCACGCAATGAGCAGTTCTTC
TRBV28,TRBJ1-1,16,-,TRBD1,CASSDRDRGRGTEAFF,TGTGCCAGCAGTGATCGGGACAGGGGCAGGGGCACTGAAGCTTTCTTT
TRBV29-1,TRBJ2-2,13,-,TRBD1,CSVDRGQGGELFF,TGCAGCGTTGACAGGGGGCAAGGCGGGGAGCTGTTTTTT
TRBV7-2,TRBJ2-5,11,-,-,CASSPGETQYF,TGTGCCAGCAGCCCGGGGGAGACCCAGTACTTC
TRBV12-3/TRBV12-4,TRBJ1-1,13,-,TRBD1,CASNDDRGTEAFF,TGTGCCAGCAACGATGACAGGGGCACTGAAGCTTTCTTT
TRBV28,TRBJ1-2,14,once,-,CASSFHGQLGGYTF,TGTGCCAGCAGTTTTCACGGACAATTAGGGGGCTACACCTTC
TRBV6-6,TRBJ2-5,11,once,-,CASSRFETQYF,TGTGCCAGCAGTCGATTCGAGACCCAGTACTTC